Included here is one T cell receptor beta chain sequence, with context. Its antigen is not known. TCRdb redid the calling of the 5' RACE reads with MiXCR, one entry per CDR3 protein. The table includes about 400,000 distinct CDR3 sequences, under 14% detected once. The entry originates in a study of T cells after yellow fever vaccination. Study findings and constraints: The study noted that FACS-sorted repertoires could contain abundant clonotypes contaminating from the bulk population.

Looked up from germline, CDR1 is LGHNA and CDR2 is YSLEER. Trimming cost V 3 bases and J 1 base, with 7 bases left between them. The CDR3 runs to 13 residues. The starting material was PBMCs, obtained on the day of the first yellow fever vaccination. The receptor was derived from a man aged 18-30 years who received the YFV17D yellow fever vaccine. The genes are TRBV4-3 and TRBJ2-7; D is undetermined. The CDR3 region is CASSQGVSYEQYF. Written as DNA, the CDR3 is TGCGCCAGCAGCCAGGGCGTTTCCTACGAGCAGTACTTC.